The source of this T cell receptor (beta chain) is a study of metastatic and nonmetastatic thyroid tumors. At the level of the study: Thyroid patients, malignant and benign, had repertoires compared across blood and tumor or nodule tissue.

Worth noting for this clone: The antigen is undetermined. Germline and junction disagree at one end, which may indicate a read error.

Whole-study results and caveats: A significant increase in TCR beta diversity was reportedly seen in malignant thyroid tumors relative to benign nodules, in blood and tumor.

Patients were all untreated before their thyroid surgery. In germline, CDR1 is SGHTA, CDR2 FQGNSA. The CDR3 runs to 13 residues. In the original processing: A papillary thyroid cancer distant-metastasis classifier was built from CDR3 differences across clinicopathological groups. TCRdb ran MiXCR on the PCR reads. Clone size and V and J calls follow TCRdb, not the original study. The sample yields approximately 25,000 clones, 20% seen once. The chain links TRBV7-2 to TRBJ2-3; D unclear. Sequenced material: blood. This TCR was recovered from a male donor with papillary thyroid cancer or a benign thyroid nodule (not recorded which). Some clones in this sample may be carry-over from other donors' samples. CDR3 loop: CASRPAKADTQSF. The CDR3 DNA reads TGTGCCAGCCGCCCGGCAAAGGCAGATACGCAGTCTTTT.